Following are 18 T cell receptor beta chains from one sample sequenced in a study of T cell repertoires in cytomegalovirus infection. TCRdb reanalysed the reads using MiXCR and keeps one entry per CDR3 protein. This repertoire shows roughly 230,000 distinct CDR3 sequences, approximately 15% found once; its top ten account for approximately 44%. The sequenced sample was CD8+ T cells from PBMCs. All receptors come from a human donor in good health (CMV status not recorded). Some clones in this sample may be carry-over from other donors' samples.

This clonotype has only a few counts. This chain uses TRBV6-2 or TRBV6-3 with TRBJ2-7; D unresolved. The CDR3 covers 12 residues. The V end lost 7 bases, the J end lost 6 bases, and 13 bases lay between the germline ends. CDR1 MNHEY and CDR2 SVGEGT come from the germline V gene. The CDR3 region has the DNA TGTGCCAGCACCTACGGGCCGGGCGAGCAGTACTTC. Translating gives CASTYGPGEQYF.

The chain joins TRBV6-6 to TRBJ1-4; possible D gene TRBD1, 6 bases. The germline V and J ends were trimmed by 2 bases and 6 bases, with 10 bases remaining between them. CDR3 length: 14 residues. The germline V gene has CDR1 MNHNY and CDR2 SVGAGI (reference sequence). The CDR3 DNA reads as TGTGCCAGCAGTTACGCGGGGGGCGATGAAAAACTGTTTTTT. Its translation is CASSYAGGDEKLFF.

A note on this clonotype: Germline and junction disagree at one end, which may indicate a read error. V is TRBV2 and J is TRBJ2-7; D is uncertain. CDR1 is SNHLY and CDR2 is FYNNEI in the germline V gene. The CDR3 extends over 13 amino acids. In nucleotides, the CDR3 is TGTGCCAGCAGGCGAACAGAGTCCTACAAGCAGTACTTC. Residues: CASRRTESYKQYF.

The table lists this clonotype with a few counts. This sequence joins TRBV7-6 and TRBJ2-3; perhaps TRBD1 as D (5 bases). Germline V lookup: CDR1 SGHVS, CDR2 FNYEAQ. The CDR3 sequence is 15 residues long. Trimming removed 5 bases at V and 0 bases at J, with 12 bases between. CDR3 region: CASSPSGSSTDTQYF. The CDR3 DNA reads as TGTGCCAGCAGCCCTTCAGGGTCTAGCACAGATACGCAGTATTTT.

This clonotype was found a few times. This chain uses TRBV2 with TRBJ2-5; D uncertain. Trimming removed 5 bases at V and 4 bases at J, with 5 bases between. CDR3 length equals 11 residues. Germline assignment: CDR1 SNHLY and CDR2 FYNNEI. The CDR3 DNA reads TGTGCCAGCAGTATGACAGAGACCCAGTACTTC. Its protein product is CASSMTETQYF.

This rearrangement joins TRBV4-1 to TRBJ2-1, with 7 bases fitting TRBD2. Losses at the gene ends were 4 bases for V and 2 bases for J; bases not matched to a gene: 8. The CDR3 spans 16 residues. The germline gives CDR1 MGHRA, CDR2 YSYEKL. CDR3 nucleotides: TGCGCCAGCAGCCCATCGGGGCGGGGGACCTACAATGAGCAGTTCTTC. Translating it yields CASSPSGRGTYNEQFF.

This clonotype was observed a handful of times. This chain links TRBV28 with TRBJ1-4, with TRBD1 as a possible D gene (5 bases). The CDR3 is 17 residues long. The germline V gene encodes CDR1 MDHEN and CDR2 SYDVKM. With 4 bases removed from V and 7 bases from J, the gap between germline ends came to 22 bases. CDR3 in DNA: TGTGCCAGCAGTTCCCAAGGTGGGGGTATTGGGGCTGAAAAACTGTTTTTT. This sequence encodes CASSSQGGGIGAEKLFF. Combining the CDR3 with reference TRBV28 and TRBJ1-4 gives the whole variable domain DVKVTQSSRYLVKRTGEKVFLECVQDMDHENMFWYRQDPGLGLRLIYFSYDVKMKEKGDIPEGYSVSREKKERFSLILESASTNQTSMYLCASSSQGGGIGAEKLFFGSGTQLSVL.

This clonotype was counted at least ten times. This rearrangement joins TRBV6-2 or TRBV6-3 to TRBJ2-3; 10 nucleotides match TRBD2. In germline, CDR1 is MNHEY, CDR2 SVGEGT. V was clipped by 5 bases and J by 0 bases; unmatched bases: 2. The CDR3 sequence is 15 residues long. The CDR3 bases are TGTGCCAGCAGTGCGACTAGCGGGAGCACAGATACGCAGTATTTT. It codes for CASSATSGSTDTQYF.

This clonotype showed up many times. The chain's CDR3 is CASSLGSLAELAKNIQYF. CDR3 DNA: TGTGCCAGCAGCTTAGGGTCCTTAGCGGAACTAGCCAAAAACATTCAGTACTTC. The chain has TRBV7-8 and TRBJ2-4; D may be TRBD2 (6 bases). The length of the CDR3 is 18 residues. Trimming removed 1 base from V and 0 bases from J, with 16 bases in between. Germline V CDR1 and CDR2: SGHVS, FQNEAQ.

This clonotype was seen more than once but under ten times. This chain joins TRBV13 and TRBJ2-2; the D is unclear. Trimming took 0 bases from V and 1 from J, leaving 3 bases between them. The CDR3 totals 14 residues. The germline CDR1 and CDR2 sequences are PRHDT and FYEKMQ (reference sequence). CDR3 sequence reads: CASSLGRNTGELFF. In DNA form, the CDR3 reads TGTGCCAGCAGCTTAGGACGGAACACCGGGGAGCTGTTTTTT. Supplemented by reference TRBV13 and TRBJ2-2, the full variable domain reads AAGVIQSPRHLIKEKRETATLKCYPIPRHDTVYWYQQGPGQDPQFLISFYEKMQSDKGSIPDRFSAQQFSDYHSELNMSSLELGDSALYFCASSLGRNTGELFFGEGSRLTVL.

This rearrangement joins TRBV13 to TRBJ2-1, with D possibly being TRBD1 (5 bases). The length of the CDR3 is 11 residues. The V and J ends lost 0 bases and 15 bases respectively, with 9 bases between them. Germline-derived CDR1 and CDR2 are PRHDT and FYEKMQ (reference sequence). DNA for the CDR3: TGTGCCAGCAGCTTAGGGACAGAGTGGTTCTTC. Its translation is CASSLGTEWFF.

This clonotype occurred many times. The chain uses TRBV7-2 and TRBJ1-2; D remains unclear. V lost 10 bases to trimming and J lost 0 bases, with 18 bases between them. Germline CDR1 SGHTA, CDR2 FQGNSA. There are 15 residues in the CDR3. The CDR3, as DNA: TGTGCCATTCCATATACGGGAGCGGCTAACTATGGCTACACCTTC. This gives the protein CAIPYTGAANYGYTF.

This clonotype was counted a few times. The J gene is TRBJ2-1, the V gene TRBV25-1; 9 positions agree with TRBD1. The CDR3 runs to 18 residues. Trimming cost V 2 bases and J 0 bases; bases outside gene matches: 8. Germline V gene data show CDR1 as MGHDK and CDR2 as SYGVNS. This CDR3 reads CASSEGDRAFSSYNEQFF. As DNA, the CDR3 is TGTGCCAGCAGTGAAGGGGACAGGGCCTTTAGCTCCTACAATGAGCAGTTCTTC. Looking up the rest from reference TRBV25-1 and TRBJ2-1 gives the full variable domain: EADIYQTPRYLVIGTGKKITLECSQTMGHDKMYWYQQDPGMELHLIHYSYGVNSTEKGDLSSESTVSRIRTEHFPLTLESARPSHTSQYLCASSEGDRAFSSYNEQFFGPGTRLTVL.

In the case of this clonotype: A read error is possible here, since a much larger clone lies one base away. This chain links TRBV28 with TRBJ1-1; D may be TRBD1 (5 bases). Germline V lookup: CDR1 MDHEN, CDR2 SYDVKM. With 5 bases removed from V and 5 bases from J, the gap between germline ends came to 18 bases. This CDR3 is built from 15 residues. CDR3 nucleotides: TGTGCCAGCAGTCCAGAGGTTTGGGGACGGACTGAAGCTTTCTTT. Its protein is CASSPEVWGRTEAFF. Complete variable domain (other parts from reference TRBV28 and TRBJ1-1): DVKVTQSSRYLVKRTGEKVFLECVQDMDHENMFWYRQDPGLGLRLIYFSYDVKMKEKGDIPEGYSVSREKKERFSLILESASTNQTSMYLCASSPEVWGRTEAFFGQGTRLTVV.

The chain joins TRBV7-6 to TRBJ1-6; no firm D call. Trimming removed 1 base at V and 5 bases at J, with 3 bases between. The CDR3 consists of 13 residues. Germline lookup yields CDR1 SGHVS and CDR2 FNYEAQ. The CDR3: CASSLGHNSPLHF. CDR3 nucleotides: TGTGCCAGCAGCTTAGGTCATAATTCACCCCTCCACTTT.

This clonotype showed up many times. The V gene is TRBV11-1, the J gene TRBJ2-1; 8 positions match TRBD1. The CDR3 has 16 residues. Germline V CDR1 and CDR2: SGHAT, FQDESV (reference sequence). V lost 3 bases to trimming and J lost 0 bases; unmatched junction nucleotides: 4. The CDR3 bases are TGTGCCAGCAGCTTGACAGGGGCAAGCTCCTACAATGAGCAGTTCTTC. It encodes CASSLTGASSYNEQFF.

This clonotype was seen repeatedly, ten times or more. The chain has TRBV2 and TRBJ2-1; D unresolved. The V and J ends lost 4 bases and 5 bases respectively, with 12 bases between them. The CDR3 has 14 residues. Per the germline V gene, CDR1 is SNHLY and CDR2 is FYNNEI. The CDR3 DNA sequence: TGTGCCAGCAGTGTCGCAATCTGGGACAATGAGCAGTTCTTC. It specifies CASSVAIWDNEQFF.

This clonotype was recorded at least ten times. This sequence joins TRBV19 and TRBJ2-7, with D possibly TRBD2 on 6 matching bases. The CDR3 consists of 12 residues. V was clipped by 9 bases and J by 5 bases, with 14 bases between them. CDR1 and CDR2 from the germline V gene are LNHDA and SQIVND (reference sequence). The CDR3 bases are TGTGCCAGCCGGGACTGGGACCACGAGCAGTACTTC. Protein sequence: CASRDWDHEQYF.